The 24 T cell receptor beta chains listed next were all sequenced from one sample in a study of T cell responses to AZD1222 COVID-19 vaccine. TCRdb's table, derived via immunoSEQ multiplex PCR, lists solely in-frame clones and lacks some. The table includes around 200,000 clones, 88% detected once. Sequencing was performed on peripheral blood, taken on day 0 of AZD1222 vaccination. These receptors were taken from an adult in good health.

The rearrangement uses TRBV5-1 and TRBJ2-5, with TRBD1 as a possible D gene (6 bases). V was clipped by 0 bases and J by 0 bases, with 12 bases between them. Germline V CDR1 and CDR2: SGHRS, YFSETQ. This CDR3 region has 16 residues. CDR3 DNA sequence: TGCGCCAGCAGCTTGGGTATGGGGACAAACCAAGAGACCCAGTACTTC. The encoded protein is CASSLGMGTNQETQYF.

The chain has TRBV11-2 and TRBJ2-7; 12 bases agree with TRBD2. After removal of 5 bases from V and 6 bases from J, the junction contained 5 bases not matched to a gene. CDR3 length: 14 residues. Germline CDR1 and CDR2: SGHAT and FQNNGV. CDR3 in DNA: TGTGCCAGCAGCGGACTAGCGGGACGTCCCGAGCAGTACTTC. Protein: CASSGLAGRPEQYF.

The chain recombines TRBV13 with TRBJ2-1; 9 bases are shared with TRBD1. This CDR3 region has 13 residues. The ends lost 5 bases at V and 8 bases at J; junction bases unmatched: 4. Germline V gives CDR1 PRHDT, CDR2 FYEKMQ (reference sequence). Written as DNA, the CDR3 is TGTGCCAGCAGCGGACAGGGGTCGGATGAGCAGTTCTTC. This gives the protein CASSGQGSDEQFF. Together with reference TRBV13 and TRBJ2-1, the CDR3 gives the full variable domain: AAGVIQSPRHLIKEKRETATLKCYPIPRHDTVYWYQQGPGQDPQFLISFYEKMQSDKGSIPDRFSAQQFSDYHSELNMSSLELGDSALYFCASSGQGSDEQFFGPGTRLTVL.

The rearrangement links TRBV3-1 (or the pseudogene TRBV3-2) to TRBJ1-6; no clear D. Germline V gene lookup returns CDR1 LGHDT and CDR2 YNNKEL (reference sequence). This CDR3 is built from 15 residues. With 0 bases removed from V and 3 bases from J, the gap between germline ends came to 6 bases. The CDR3 DNA is TGTGCCAGCAGCCAAGACACCTTCTATAATTCACCCCTCCACTTT. Translating it yields CASSQDTFYNSPLHF.

This sequence joins TRBV9 and TRBJ1-6; 9 bases match TRBD1. Trimming at V came to 2 bases and at J to 7 bases, leaving 1 base not matched to a gene. CDR3 length: 14 amino acids. Germline CDR1 reads SGDLS; CDR2 reads YYNGEE. The CDR3 loop reads CASSVGTGNSPLHF. The CDR3 DNA sequence: TGTGCCAGCAGCGTCGGGACAGGGAATTCACCCCTCCACTTT.

The V and J genes are TRBV4-3 and TRBJ1-5; D gene unclear. This CDR3 is built from 13 residues. In germline, CDR1 is LGHNA, CDR2 YSLEER. Trimming took off 1 base at V and 6 bases at J, with 7 bases between the two ends. CDR3 sequence (DNA): TGCGCCAGCAGCCAAGGGCTCTTTCAGCCCCAGCATTTT. This encodes CASSQGLFQPQHF.

V is TRBV13 and J is TRBJ1-3; no definite D call. The length of the CDR3 is 15 residues. Germline CDR1 PRHDT, CDR2 FYEKMQ (reference sequence). Trimming took off 5 bases at V and 3 bases at J, with 14 bases between the two ends. As DNA, the CDR3 is TGTGCCAGCAGCCCCCGGGCTGGGGTTGGAAACACCATATATTTT. Protein: CASSPRAGVGNTIYF.

This clone appeared a single time. V usage is TRBV19 and J usage is TRBJ1-4, with 7 bases aligning to TRBD1. The CDR3 consists of 15 residues. Germline V gene data show CDR1 as LNHDA and CDR2 as SQIVND (reference sequence). Trimming cost V 4 bases and J 0 bases; bases outside gene matches: 2. The CDR3 region has the DNA TGTGCCAGTAGTACCGGGACAGCAACTAATGAAAAACTGTTTTTT. It encodes CASSTGTATNEKLFF.

The V gene is TRBV6-5, the J gene TRBJ2-2; D is unclear. V was trimmed by 3 bases and J by 6 bases, leaving 5 bases between them. From germline, CDR1 is MNHEY and CDR2 SVGAGI. The CDR3 is made up of 12 amino acids. The CDR3 nucleotides are TGTGCCAGCAGTTATCGACCCGGGGAGCTGTTTTTT. This codes for CASSYRPGELFF.

This sequence joins TRBV3-1 (or the pseudogene TRBV3-2) and TRBJ2-7, with D hard to call. CDR3 length: 17 residues. CDR1 is LGHDT, CDR2 YNNKEL, per germline (reference sequence). V was clipped by 0 bases and J by 1 base, with 16 bases between them. CDR3 sequence: CASSQDFDQTGSYEQYF. DNA for the CDR3: TGTGCCAGCAGCCAAGATTTTGATCAGACGGGTTCCTACGAGCAGTACTTC.

This sequence joins TRBV7-2 and TRBJ1-4; D is unclear. Per the germline V gene, CDR1 is SGHTA and CDR2 is FQGNSA. V shed 1 base and J shed 4 bases, with 10 bases lying between them. This CDR3 is built from 15 residues. This CDR3 reads CASSLVKGGNEKLFF. The CDR3 nucleotides read TGTGCCAGCAGCTTAGTAAAGGGTGGTAATGAAAAACTGTTTTTT.

The chain couples TRBV28 to TRBJ1-2, with D perhaps matching TRBD1 (5 bases). The V gene's germline CDR1 is MDHEN and CDR2 SYDVKM. The V gene lost 6 bases and the J gene lost 5 bases, with 22 bases spanning the gap. The CDR3 extends over 16 amino acids. The CDR3 loop is CASRPPPGGVGYGYTF. CDR3 in DNA: TGTGCCAGCAGACCACCTCCGGGGGGGGTTGGGTATGGCTACACCTTC.

This clone showed up just once. V gene TRBV3-1 (or the pseudogene TRBV3-2) combines with J gene TRBJ1-5; TRBD1 aligns across 7 bases. J lost 7 bases, V lost 4 bases, and 7 bases had no gene match. The V gene's germline CDR1 is LGHDT and CDR2 YNNKEL (reference sequence). The CDR3 totals 14 residues. The CDR3 DNA follows: TGTGCCAGCAGCCCTACAGGGGTTGGGCAGCCCCAGCATTTT. Its protein is CASSPTGVGQPQHF.

The sample holds one count of this clone. The rearrangement uses TRBV23-1 and TRBJ2-3; D remains ambiguous. TRBV23-1 is an ORF, with its function uncertain. The CDR3 consists of 15 residues. The V and J ends lost 0 bases and 0 bases respectively, with 7 bases between them. CDR3 nucleotide sequence: TGCGCCAGCAGTCAATCTGGGCTCAGCACAGATACGCAGTATTTT. Translated, it gives CASSQSGLSTDTQYF.

The rearrangement links TRBV19 to TRBJ1-2; D is uncertain. CDR1 is LNHDA and CDR2 is SQIVND in the germline V gene (reference sequence). There are 11 residues in the CDR3. V was cut by 7 bases and J by 5 bases, with 8 bases left in between. CDR3 residues: CASTLGYGYTF. CDR3 DNA sequence: TGTGCCAGTACCCTTGGATATGGCTACACCTTC.

V usage is TRBV7-2 and J usage is TRBJ1-1; D is possibly TRBD1 (5 bases). Trimming took off 3 bases at V and 5 bases at J, with 13 bases between the two ends. There are 14 residues in the CDR3. The germline V gene has CDR1 SGHTA and CDR2 FQGNSA. The CDR3, as DNA: TGTGCCAGCAGCTTTCAGGGTGGAGAAACTGAAGCTTTCTTT. It yields the protein CASSFQGGETEAFF.

The rearrangement joins TRBV6-5 to TRBJ2-1; the D gene is possibly TRBD2 (5 bases). V lost 9 bases and J lost 8, with 14 bases in between. Per germline, CDR1 MNHEY and CDR2 SVGAGI. There are 12 residues in the CDR3. CDR3 DNA: TGTGCCAGTAGACCAACCGGGGATGAGCAGTTCTTC. This sequence encodes CASRPTGDEQFF.

This clone has just a few counts. This chain uses TRBV12-5 with TRBJ1-5; TRBD1 might be the D (6 bases). Germline CDR1 is LGHNT and CDR2 is FRNRAP. V lost 1 base and J lost 0, with 10 bases in between. The CDR3 has 16 residues. DNA of the CDR3: TGTGCTAGTGGTTTGGGGGGGGCTTATAGCAATCAGCCCCAGCATTTT. Translating it yields CASGLGGAYSNQPQHF.

Written as DNA, the CDR3 is TGCAGCGCCACTACAGGGCCCGGTAATCAGCCCCAGCATTTT. Its translation: CSATTGPGNQPQHF. The J gene is TRBJ1-5, the V gene TRBV29-1; D perhaps matches TRBD1 (6 bases). The CDR3 extends over 14 amino acids. Germline V gives CDR1 SQVTM, CDR2 ANQGSEA. Trimming took 7 bases from V and 4 from J, leaving 17 bases between them. Drawing the rest from reference TRBV29-1 and TRBJ1-5, the complete variable domain is SAVISQKPSRDICQRGTSLTIQCQVDSQVTMMFWYRQQPGQSLTLIATANQGSEATYESGFVIDKFPISRPNLTFSTLTVSNMSPEDSSIYLCSATTGPGNQPQHFGDGTRLSIL.

The V gene is TRBV5-1, the J gene TRBJ1-1; possibly TRBD1 for D (6 bases). CDR1 SGHRS and CDR2 YFSETQ come from the germline V gene. The CDR3 spans 17 residues. Trimming removed 0 bases at V and 0 bases at J, with 15 bases between. The CDR3 sequence: CASSLAGASTVNTEAFF. CDR3 DNA sequence: TGCGCCAGCAGCTTGGCAGGGGCCAGCACTGTGAACACTGAAGCTTTCTTT.

The chain links TRBV7-9 to TRBJ2-1; the D is unclear. CDR1 and CDR2 from the germline V gene are SEHNR and FQNEAQ (reference sequence). The CDR3 has 13 amino acids. Deletions cut 0 bases from V and 9 bases from J, with 9 bases between. The CDR3 DNA follows: TGTGCCAGCAGCTTAGCAGCCGTAGGTGAGCAGTTCTTC. Translating it yields CASSLAAVGEQFF.

The V and J genes are TRBV2 and TRBJ1-5; weak D call: TRBD1 (6 bases). Germline V gene lookup returns CDR1 SNHLY and CDR2 FYNNEI. CDR3 length: 14 amino acids. Deletions cut 4 bases from V and 6 bases from J, with 13 bases between. The CDR3 coding sequence is TGTGCCAGCAGTGGTACAGGGCCGATTCAGCCCCAGCATTTT. Translated: CASSGTGPIQPQHF.

The chain combines TRBV19 with TRBJ2-6; no clear D gene. Germline CDR1 is LNHDA and CDR2 is SQIVND (reference sequence). The ends were cut back, 5 bases at V and 0 bases at J, with 11 bases in the middle. This CDR3 region has 16 residues. The DNA for the CDR3 is TGTGCCAGTAGTTCGAGACGGTCCTCTGGGGCCAACGTCCTGACTTTC. Translated: CASSSRRSSGANVLTF.

This clone has a handful of counts. J is TRBJ1-3 and V is TRBV11-2; D is unresolved. Trimming removed 3 bases from V and 0 bases from J, with 12 bases in between. The CDR3 totals 16 residues. CDR1 is SGHAT and CDR2 is FQNNGV in the germline V gene. CDR3 coding DNA: TGTGCCAGCAGCTTCGTACACGGATCCTCTGGAAACACCATATATTTT. Translating gives CASSFVHGSSGNTIYF.